These 18 T cell receptor beta chains were all obtained from the same sample, sequenced in a study of T cell responses to AZD1222 COVID-19 vaccine. TCRdb's table, derived via immunoSEQ multiplex PCR, lists solely in-frame clones and lacks some. The sample contains some 120,000 clones, approximately 86% of which appear only once. The sequencing used peripheral blood, collected on day 0 of AZD1222 vaccination. The source of these receptors is an adult in good health.

The J gene is TRBJ2-3, the V gene TRBV29-1, with TRBD1 matching over 7 bases. Germline CDR1 is SQVTM and CDR2 is ANQGSEA. Unmatched junction bases numbered 10, after V lost 4 bases and J lost 0 bases. The CDR3 has 16 residues. Here the CDR3 DNA reads TGCAGCGTTGGTGGAACAGGGGACGATAGCACAGATACGCAGTATTTT. Translating it yields CSVGGTGDDSTDTQYF.

The rearrangement joins TRBV5-4 to TRBJ1-2; no clear D gene. Germline V CDR1 and CDR2: SGHNT, YYREEE (reference sequence). The CDR3 is made up of 13 amino acids. Trimming removed 4 bases at V and 3 bases at J, with 10 bases between. CDR3 residues: CASSPTADYGYTF. The CDR3 DNA is TGTGCCAGCAGCCCGACCGCTGACTATGGCTACACCTTC.

J is TRBJ1-2 and V is TRBV6-5; D remains unclear. The CDR3 contains 13 residues. CDR1 and CDR2 (germline): MNHEY, SVGAGI. The germline V and J ends were trimmed by 4 bases and 8 bases, with 14 bases remaining between them. The CDR3 DNA reads as TGTGCCAGCAGTTCCCCCCCGCTTGGAGGCTACACCTTC. Its translation: CASSSPPLGGYTF.

The chain employs TRBV5-8 and TRBJ1-4; 8 positions agree with TRBD1. V dropped 0 bases and J dropped 2; count of bases not matched to a gene: 0. The CDR3 sequence is 15 residues long. Germline lookup yields CDR1 SGHTS and CDR2 YDEGEE. The DNA of the CDR3 is TGTGCCAGCAGCTTGGGACAGGGGACTAATGAAAAACTGTTTTTT. This translates into CASSLGQGTNEKLFF.

The V call is TRBV7-9, the J call TRBJ2-7, with 11 bases that match TRBD2. Germline trimming cut 2 bases from V and 6 bases from J; bases unmatched to any gene: 6. There are 15 residues in the CDR3. Germline assignment: CDR1 SEHNR and CDR2 FQNEAQ (reference sequence). CDR3 in amino acids: CASSLQIAGGAEQYF. As DNA, the CDR3 is TGTGCCAGCAGCTTACAGATAGCGGGAGGGGCCGAGCAGTACTTC.

This clone was picked up a small number of times. The rearrangement uses TRBV18 and TRBJ2-3; tentative D call: TRBD2 (6 bases). The CDR3 has 16 residues. Germline loops: CDR1 KGHSH, CDR2 LQKENI. V dropped 5 bases and J dropped 0 bases, with 15 bases sitting between them. CDR3 nucleotides: TGTGCCAGCTCAACAAATAGCGGTCGGAGCACAGATACGCAGTATTTT. Protein: CASSTNSGRSTDTQYF.

This chain uses TRBV6-5 with TRBJ2-2; perhaps TRBD1 as D (6 bases). The V end was cut by 5 bases, the J end by 5 bases, with 15 bases between. Germline CDR1 and CDR2: MNHEY and SVGAGI. The CDR3 spans 15 residues. CDR3 sequence (DNA): TGTGCCAGCAGTAAGAACAGGGAATCGACCGGGGAGCTGTTTTTT. It encodes CASSKNRESTGELFF.

This clone was observed once. J is TRBJ1-3 and V is TRBV28, with TRBD1 as a possible D gene (5 bases). Germline V lookup: CDR1 MDHEN, CDR2 SYDVKM. This CDR3 has 11 amino acids. Deletions cut 6 bases from V and 8 bases from J, with 8 bases between. CDR3 in DNA: TGTGCCAGCAGAACGGGGGACACCATATATTTT. Its translation is CASRTGDTIYF.

V is TRBV5-1 and J is TRBJ2-1, with 10 positions matching TRBD2. Germline V gives CDR1 SGHRS, CDR2 YFSETQ. The CDR3 covers 17 residues. The junction had 17 bases not matched to a gene; V was cut back by 5 bases and J by 9 bases. CDR3 in DNA: TGCGCCAGCAGATTAAGAGCCGGACTAGCGGCGGTGGGTGAGCAGTTCTTC. It translates to CASRLRAGLAAVGEQFF.

The V and J genes are TRBV15 and TRBJ2-1; 11 nucleotides match TRBD1. The germline V gene encodes CDR1 LNHNV and CDR2 YYDKDF (reference sequence). This CDR3 region has 15 residues. The V gene end was trimmed by 4 bases and the J gene end by 6 bases; junction bases not matched to a gene: 5. The CDR3 DNA reads as TGTGCCACCAGCAAGGGACAGGGGGAGGCCAATGAGCAGTTCTTC. Amino acids: CATSKGQGEANEQFF.

This clone was found once. This rearrangement joins TRBV3-1 (or the pseudogene TRBV3-2) to TRBJ1-2; weak D call: TRBD1 (6 bases). This CDR3 has 13 amino acids. Germline-derived CDR1 and CDR2 are LGHDT and YNNKEL (reference sequence). The ends were cut back, 1 base at V and 7 bases at J, with 10 bases in the middle. DNA for the CDR3: TGTGCCAGCAGCCAAGGAGACAGGAGTGGCTACACCTTC. This encodes CASSQGDRSGYTF.

The chain is built from TRBV5-4 and TRBJ2-5; 7 bases fit TRBD1. Trimming took 4 bases from V and 3 from J; bases not matched to a gene: 6. CDR1 is SGHNT, CDR2 YYREEE, per germline (reference sequence). This CDR3 spans 14 amino acids. In DNA, the CDR3 is TGTGCCAGCAGCGGGGGACAGCCCAAAGAGACCCAGTACTTC. Protein: CASSGGQPKETQYF.

The CDR3 sequence: CASSQSSGNTEAFF. In DNA, the CDR3 is TGTGCCAGCAGCCAATCTTCGGGGAACACTGAAGCTTTCTTT. The chain carries TRBV3-1 (or the pseudogene TRBV3-2) and TRBJ1-1; D gene uncertain. CDR3 length: 14 residues. Trimming pared 2 bases from V and 1 base from J, leaving 8 bases between. CDR1 and CDR2 from the germline V gene are LGHDT and YNNKEL (reference sequence).

The V and J genes are TRBV7-3 and TRBJ2-2, with 7 positions matching TRBD2. Trimming cost V 8 bases and J 1 base; bases outside gene matches: 7. CDR1 and CDR2 from the germline V gene are SGHTA and FQGTGA. The CDR3 is 15 residues long. As DNA, the CDR3 is TGTGCCAGCCGGATTGCTAGCGGGAACACCGGGGAGCTGTTTTTT. It specifies CASRIASGNTGELFF.

The V call is TRBV6-5, the J call TRBJ2-5; 7 positions match TRBD2. The CDR3 covers 15 residues. J was trimmed by 4 bases and V by 4 bases; bases with no gene match: 9. Germline loops: CDR1 MNHEY, CDR2 SVGAGI. DNA for the CDR3: TGTGCCAGCAGTTCCTCCTGGGAGGGTCGAGAGACCCAGTACTTC. Amino acid sequence: CASSSSWEGRETQYF.

This chain uses TRBV7-3 with TRBJ2-7; TRBD1 is a possible D gene (6 bases). CDR1 SGHTA and CDR2 FQGTGA come from the germline V gene. Trimming stripped 5 bases from V and 2 bases from J, with 19 bases between. The CDR3 is made up of 16 amino acids. The CDR3 region has the DNA TGTGCCAGCAGCCCTTCTTCGGACAGCTTTACCTACGAGCAGTACTTC. Protein sequence: CASSPSSDSFTYEQYF.

The V call is TRBV7-2, the J call TRBJ2-5; 9 nucleotides align to TRBD2. CDR1 is SGHTA, CDR2 FQGNSA, per germline. The CDR3 length is 16 residues. V lost 6 bases and J lost 2; bases outside the gene matches: 10. CDR3 protein: CASSPMPLAGQETQYF. Written as DNA, the CDR3 is TGTGCCAGCAGTCCCATGCCGCTAGCGGGACAAGAGACCCAGTACTTC. Drawing the rest from reference TRBV7-2 and TRBJ2-5, the complete variable domain is GAGVSQSPSNKVTEKGKDVELRCDPISGHTALYWYRQSLGQGLEFLIYFQGNSAPDKSGLPSDRFSAERTGGSVSTLTIQRTQQEDSAVYLCASSPMPLAGQETQYFGPGTRLLVL.

The chain combines TRBV7-9 with TRBJ1-4, with TRBD1 matching over 8 bases. From germline, CDR1 is SEHNR and CDR2 FQNEAQ (reference sequence). The V segment lost 5 bases and the J segment 6 bases; nucleotides outside the gene matches: 2. The CDR3 is made up of 13 amino acids. The CDR3 sequence: CASSQGAYEKLFF. The CDR3 DNA reads as TGTGCCAGCAGCCAGGGGGCGTATGAAAAACTGTTTTTT.